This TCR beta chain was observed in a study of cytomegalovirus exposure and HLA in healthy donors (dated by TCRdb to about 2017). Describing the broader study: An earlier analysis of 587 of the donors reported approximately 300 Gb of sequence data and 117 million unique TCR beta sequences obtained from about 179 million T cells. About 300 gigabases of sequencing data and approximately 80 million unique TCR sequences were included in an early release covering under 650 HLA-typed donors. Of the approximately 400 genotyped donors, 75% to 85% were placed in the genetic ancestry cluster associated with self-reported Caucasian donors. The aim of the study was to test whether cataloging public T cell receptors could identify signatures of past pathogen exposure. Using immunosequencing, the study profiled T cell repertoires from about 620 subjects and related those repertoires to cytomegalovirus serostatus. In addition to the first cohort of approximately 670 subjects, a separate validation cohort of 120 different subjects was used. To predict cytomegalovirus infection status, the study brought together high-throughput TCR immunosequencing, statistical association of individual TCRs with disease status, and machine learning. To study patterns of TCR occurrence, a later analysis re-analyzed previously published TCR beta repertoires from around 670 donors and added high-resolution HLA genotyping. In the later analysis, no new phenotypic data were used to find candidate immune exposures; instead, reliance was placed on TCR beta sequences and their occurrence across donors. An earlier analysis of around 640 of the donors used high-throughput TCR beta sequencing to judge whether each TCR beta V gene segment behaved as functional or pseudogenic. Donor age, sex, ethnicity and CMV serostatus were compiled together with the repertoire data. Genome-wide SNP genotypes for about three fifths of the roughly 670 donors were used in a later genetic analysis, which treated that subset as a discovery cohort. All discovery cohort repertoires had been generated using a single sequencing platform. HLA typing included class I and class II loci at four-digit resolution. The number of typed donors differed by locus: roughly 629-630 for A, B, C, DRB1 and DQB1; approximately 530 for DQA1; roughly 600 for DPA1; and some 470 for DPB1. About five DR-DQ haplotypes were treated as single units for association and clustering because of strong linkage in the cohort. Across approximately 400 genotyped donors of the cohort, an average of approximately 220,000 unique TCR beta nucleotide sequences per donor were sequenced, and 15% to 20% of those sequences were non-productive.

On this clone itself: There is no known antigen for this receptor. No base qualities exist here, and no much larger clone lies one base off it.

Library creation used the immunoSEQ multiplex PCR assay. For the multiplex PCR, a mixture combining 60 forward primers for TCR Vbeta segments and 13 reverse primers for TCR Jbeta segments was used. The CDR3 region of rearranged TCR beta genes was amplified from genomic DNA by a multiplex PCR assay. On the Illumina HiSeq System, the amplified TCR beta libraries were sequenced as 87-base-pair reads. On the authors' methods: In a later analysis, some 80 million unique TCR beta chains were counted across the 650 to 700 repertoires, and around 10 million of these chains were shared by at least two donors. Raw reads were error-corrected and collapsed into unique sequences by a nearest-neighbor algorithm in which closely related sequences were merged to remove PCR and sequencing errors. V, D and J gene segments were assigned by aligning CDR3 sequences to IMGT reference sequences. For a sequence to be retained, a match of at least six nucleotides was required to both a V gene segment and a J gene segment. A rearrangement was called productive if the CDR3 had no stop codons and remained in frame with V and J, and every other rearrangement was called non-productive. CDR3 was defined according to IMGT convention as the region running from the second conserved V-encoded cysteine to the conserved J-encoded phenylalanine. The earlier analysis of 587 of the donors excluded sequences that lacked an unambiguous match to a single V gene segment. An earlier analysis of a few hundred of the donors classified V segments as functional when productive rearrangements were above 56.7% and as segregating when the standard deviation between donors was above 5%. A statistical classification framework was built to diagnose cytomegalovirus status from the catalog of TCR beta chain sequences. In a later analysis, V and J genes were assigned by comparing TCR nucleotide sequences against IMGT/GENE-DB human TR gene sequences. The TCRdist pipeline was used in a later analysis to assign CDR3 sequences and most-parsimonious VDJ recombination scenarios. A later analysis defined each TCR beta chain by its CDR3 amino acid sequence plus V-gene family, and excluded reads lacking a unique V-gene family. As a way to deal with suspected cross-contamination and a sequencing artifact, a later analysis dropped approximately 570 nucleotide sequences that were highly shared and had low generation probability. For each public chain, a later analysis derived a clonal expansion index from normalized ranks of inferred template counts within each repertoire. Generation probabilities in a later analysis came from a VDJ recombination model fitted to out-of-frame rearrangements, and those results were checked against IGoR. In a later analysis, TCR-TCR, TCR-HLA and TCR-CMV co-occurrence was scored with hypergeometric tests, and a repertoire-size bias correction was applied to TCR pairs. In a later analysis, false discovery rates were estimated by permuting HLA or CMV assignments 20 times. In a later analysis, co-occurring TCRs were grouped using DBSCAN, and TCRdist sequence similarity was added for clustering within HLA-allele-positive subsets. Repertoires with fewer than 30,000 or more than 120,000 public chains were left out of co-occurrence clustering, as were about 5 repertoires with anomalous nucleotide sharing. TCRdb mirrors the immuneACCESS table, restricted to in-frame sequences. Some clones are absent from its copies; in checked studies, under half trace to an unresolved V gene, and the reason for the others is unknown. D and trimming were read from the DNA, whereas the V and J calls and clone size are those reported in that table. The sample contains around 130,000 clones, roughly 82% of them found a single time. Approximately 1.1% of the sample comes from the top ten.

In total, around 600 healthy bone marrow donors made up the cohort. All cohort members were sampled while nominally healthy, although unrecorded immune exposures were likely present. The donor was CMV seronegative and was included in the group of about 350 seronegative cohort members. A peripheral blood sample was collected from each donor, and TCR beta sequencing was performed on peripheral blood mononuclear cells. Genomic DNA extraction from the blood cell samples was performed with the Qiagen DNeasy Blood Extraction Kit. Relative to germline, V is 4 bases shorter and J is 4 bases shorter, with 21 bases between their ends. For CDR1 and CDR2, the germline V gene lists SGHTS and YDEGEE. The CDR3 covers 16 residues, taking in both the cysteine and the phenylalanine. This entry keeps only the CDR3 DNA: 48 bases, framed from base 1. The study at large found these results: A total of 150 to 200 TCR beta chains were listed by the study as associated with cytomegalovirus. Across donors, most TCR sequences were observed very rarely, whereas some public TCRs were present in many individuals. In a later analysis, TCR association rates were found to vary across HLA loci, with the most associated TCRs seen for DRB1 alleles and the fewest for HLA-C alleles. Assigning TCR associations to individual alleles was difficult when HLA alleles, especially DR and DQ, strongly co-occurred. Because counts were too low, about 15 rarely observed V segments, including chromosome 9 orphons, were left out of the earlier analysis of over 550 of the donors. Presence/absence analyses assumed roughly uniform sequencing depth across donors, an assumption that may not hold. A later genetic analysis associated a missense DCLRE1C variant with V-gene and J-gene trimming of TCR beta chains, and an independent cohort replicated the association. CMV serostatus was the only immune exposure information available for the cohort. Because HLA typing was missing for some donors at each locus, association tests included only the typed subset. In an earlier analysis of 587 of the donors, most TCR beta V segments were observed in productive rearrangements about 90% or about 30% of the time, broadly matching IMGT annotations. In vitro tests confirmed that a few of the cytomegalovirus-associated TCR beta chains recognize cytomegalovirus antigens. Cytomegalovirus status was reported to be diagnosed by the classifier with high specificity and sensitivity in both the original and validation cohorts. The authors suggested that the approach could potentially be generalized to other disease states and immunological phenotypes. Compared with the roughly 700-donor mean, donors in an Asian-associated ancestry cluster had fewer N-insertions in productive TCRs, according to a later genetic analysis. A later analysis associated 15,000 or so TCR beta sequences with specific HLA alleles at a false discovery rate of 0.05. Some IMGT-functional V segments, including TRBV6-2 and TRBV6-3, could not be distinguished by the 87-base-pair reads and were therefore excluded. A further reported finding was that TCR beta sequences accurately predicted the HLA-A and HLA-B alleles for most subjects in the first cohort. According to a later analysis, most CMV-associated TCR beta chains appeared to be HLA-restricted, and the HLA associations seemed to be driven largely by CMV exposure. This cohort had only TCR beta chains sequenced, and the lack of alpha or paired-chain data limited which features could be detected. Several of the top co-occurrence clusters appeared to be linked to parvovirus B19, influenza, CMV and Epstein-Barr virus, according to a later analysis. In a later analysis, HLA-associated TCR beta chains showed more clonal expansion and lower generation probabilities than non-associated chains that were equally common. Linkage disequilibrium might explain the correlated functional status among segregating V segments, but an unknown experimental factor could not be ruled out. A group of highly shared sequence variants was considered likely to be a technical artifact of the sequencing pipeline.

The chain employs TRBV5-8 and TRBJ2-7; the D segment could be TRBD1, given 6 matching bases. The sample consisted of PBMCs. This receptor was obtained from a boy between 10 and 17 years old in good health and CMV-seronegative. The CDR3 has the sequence CASSSGQTTRGYEQYF. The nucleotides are TGTGCCAGCAGCAGCGGACAGACAACGAGGGGGTACGAGCAGTACTTC. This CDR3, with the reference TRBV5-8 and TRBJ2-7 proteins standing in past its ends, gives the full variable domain EAGVTQSPTHLIKTRGQQATLRCSPISGHTSVYWYQQALGLGLQFLLWYDEGEERNRGNFPPRFSGRQFPNYSSELNVNALELEDSALYLCASSSGQTTRGYEQYFGPGTRLTVT.